In its sample, the clone carrying this T cell receptor beta chain was seen a few times. The CDR3 totals 13 residues. Trimming removed 4 bases from V and 3 bases from J; junction bases left unmatched: 1. In germline, CDR1 is SGHRS, CDR2 YFSETQ. This specimen belongs to a study of CD8 T cells in ankylosing spondylitis. From the 5' RACE reads, TCRdb called clonotypes with MiXCR, one entry per CDR3 protein. The table shows about 150,000 distinct CDR3 sequences, with about 42% occurring only once. This TCR came from a male donor with ankylosing spondylitis. The chain is built from TRBV5-1 and TRBJ2-1, with TRBD2 identical over 7 bases. The source material was synovial fluid, either unsorted or a sorted T cell fraction (not recorded which). The CDR3 nucleotides read TGCGCCAGCAGCCCGGGGGGCTACAATGAGCAGTTCTTC. Amino acids: CASSPGGYNEQFF.